These 23 T cell receptor beta chains share one sample of origin, sequenced in a study of cytotoxic CD8 clonotypes in ibrutinib-treated CLL listed by TCRdb under 2021. Libraries were made using the immunoSEQ multiplex PCR assay. Held by TCRdb, this immuneACCESS table contains in-frame sequences only and omits some clones. Under half of the omission traces to an unresolved V gene where checked; the cause of the rest is unknown. The sample has around 330,000 clones on record, about 64% of them singletons. About 6.7% of the sample is in the top ten clones. The sample was PBMCs, taken after 36 months of ibrutinib treatment. These receptor sequences come from a human donor with chronic lymphocytic leukemia.

The rearrangement uses TRBV6-6 and TRBJ1-2, with D perhaps matching TRBD1 (6 bases). There are 15 residues in the CDR3. V lost 3 bases to trimming and J lost 4 bases, with 15 bases between them. Germline V gene lookup returns CDR1 MNHNY and CDR2 SVGAGI (reference sequence). DNA for the CDR3: TGTGCCAGCAGTTATACGGGGGGCGCTTCCTATGGCTACACCTTC. It specifies CASSYTGGASYGYTF.

This clone occurred a few times. The chain combines TRBV19 with TRBJ1-2; no clear D. Looked up from germline, CDR1 is LNHDA and CDR2 is SQIVND (reference sequence). The CDR3 loop spans 13 amino acids. Deletions cut 4 bases from V and 7 bases from J, with 13 bases between. The chain's CDR3 is CASSKRVVGGYTF. CDR3 in DNA: TGTGCCAGTAGTAAGCGAGTCGTAGGTGGCTACACCTTC.

The gene calls are TRBV12-1 and TRBJ2-7; the D call of TRBD2 is as the table states it, not checked on the DNA. TRBV12-1 corresponds to a pseudogene. There are 13 residues in the CDR3. CDR3 DNA sequence: TGTGCCAGCGTTACGGGGTACTCCTACGAGCAGTACTTC. Translated: CASVTGYSYEQYF.

This chain connects TRBV7-8 to TRBJ1-4; tentative D call: TRBD1 (6 bases). The CDR3 has 15 amino acids. V was clipped by 5 bases and J by 7 bases, with 17 bases between them. The germline gives CDR1 SGHVS, CDR2 FQNEAQ. This CDR3 is CASSRGERGGEKLFF. The CDR3 nucleotides read TGTGCCAGCAGCCGCGGGGAGAGGGGGGGTGAAAAACTGTTTTTT.

The chain couples TRBV19 to TRBJ1-5; D is undetermined. The CDR3 length is 11 residues. Germline-derived CDR1 and CDR2 are LNHDA and SQIVND (reference sequence). Trimming pared 5 bases from V and 7 bases from J, leaving 6 bases between. CDR3 nucleotide sequence: TGTGCCAGTAGTCAAGGGCAGCCCCAGCATTTT. Protein sequence: CASSQGQPQHF.

The chain joins TRBV7-2 to TRBJ2-5; TRBD2 is a possible D gene (5 bases). The CDR3 loop spans 13 amino acids. Germline CDR1 is SGHTA and CDR2 is FQGNSA. Trimming removed 4 bases at V and 7 bases at J, with 13 bases between. Written as DNA, the CDR3 is TGTGCCAGCAGCTCCGACCAGCGGAGGACCCAGTACTTC. Its translation is CASSSDQRRTQYF.

The chain recombines TRBV11-2 with TRBJ2-7; no clear D gene. The CDR3 totals 13 residues. Germline V gene sequence: CDR1 SGHAT, CDR2 FQNNGV. Trimming took off 0 bases at V and 12 bases at J, with 15 bases between the two ends. The CDR3 region has the DNA TGTGCCAGCAGCTTAGATCGGCAGGCCCTGGGGTACTTC. Encoded protein: CASSLDRQALGYF.

The chain is built from TRBV6-6 and TRBJ2-1; D tentatively reads TRBD1 or TRBD2 (6 bases each). Looked up from germline, CDR1 is MNHNY and CDR2 is SVGAGI (reference sequence). Trimming removed 7 bases at V and 4 bases at J, with 17 bases between. The CDR3 extends over 15 amino acids. The CDR3 DNA follows: TGTGCCAGCATCTCGGGGGCGGGACCATACAATGAGCAGTTCTTC. This sequence encodes CASISGAGPYNEQFF.

This clone has a single count. The J gene is TRBJ1-6, the V gene TRBV2; 8 nucleotides agree with TRBD1. The CDR3 spans 15 residues. Germline V CDR1 and CDR2: SNHLY, FYNNEI. V trimming: 6 bases; J trimming: 6 bases; junction bases outside the gene matches: 7. For the CDR3, the DNA is TGTGCCAGCAGGGTGGACAGGGTTAGTAATTCACCCCTCCACTTT. Translated: CASRVDRVSNSPLHF.

This sequence joins TRBV7-9 and TRBJ1-2, with TRBD1 matching over 9 bases. This CDR3 region has 14 residues. Germline V lookup: CDR1 SEHNR, CDR2 FQNEAQ (reference sequence). The trim removed 1 base at V and 7 bases at J, leaving 4 bases unmatched. As DNA, the CDR3 is TGTGCCAGCAGCTTAGGGGGACAGGGCGGTGGCTACACCTTC. Encoded protein: CASSLGGQGGGYTF.

A remark on this clone: Given a much more abundant clone one base away, this may be a read error. Different DNA sequences within this sample yield the same CDR3. This sequence joins TRBV2 and TRBJ2-2, with D unclear. The CDR3 loop spans 12 amino acids. CDR1 and CDR2 from the germline V gene are SNHLY and FYNNEI. V lost 6 bases, J lost 6 bases, and 8 bases lay in between. CDR3 nucleotides: TGTGCCAGCAGCCTTGGGGCCGGGGAGCTGTTTTTT. It specifies CASSLGAGELFF.

The chain links TRBV7-2 to TRBJ2-7; 8 bases map to TRBD2. The length of the CDR3 is 14 residues. Germline values: CDR1 SGHTA, CDR2 FQGNSA. Trimming cost V 5 bases and J 3 bases; bases outside gene matches: 6. CDR3 nucleotide sequence: TGTGCCAGCAGCCCATGGACTAGCAGCTACGAGCAGTACTTC. This sequence encodes CASSPWTSSYEQYF. Full variable domain (rest looked up from reference TRBV7-2 and TRBJ2-7): GAGVSQSPSNKVTEKGKDVELRCDPISGHTALYWYRQSLGQGLEFLIYFQGNSAPDKSGLPSDRFSAERTGGSVSTLTIQRTQQEDSAVYLCASSPWTSSYEQYFGPGTRLTVT.

The chain recombines TRBV27 with TRBJ2-7; D perhaps matches TRBD2 (6 bases). This CDR3 spans 14 amino acids. Germline values: CDR1 MNHEY, CDR2 SMNVEV (reference sequence). Trimming left V 3 bases short and J 5 bases short, with 14 bases between. The CDR3 DNA sequence: TGTGCCAGCAGTTTTTCTTCGGGACTTAACGAGCAGTACTTC. As protein: CASSFSSGLNEQYF.

This sequence joins TRBV9 and TRBJ2-7, with 8 bases that match TRBD2. The CDR3 length is 15 residues. Germline V gene sequence: CDR1 SGDLS, CDR2 YYNGEE. Unmatched junction bases numbered 4, after V lost 0 bases and J lost 2 bases. The CDR3 loop reads CASSVGSGAAYEQYF. The CDR3 DNA is TGTGCCAGCAGCGTAGGTAGCGGGGCAGCCTACGAGCAGTACTTC.

The chain has TRBV7-2 and TRBJ2-7, with D maybe TRBD2 (5 bases). The V and J ends lost 1 base and 3 bases respectively, with 13 bases between them. From germline, CDR1 is SGHTA and CDR2 FQGNSA. The CDR3 extends over 15 amino acids. CDR3 coding DNA: TGTGCCAGCAGCTTAGAAGCGAGCGGCTTCTACGAGCAGTACTTC. Translated, it gives CASSLEASGFYEQYF. The variable domain in full, with the rest retrieved from reference TRBV7-2 and TRBJ2-7, is GAGVSQSPSNKVTEKGKDVELRCDPISGHTALYWYRQSLGQGLEFLIYFQGNSAPDKSGLPSDRFSAERTGGSVSTLTIQRTQQEDSAVYLCASSLEASGFYEQYFGPGTRLTVT.

The chain links TRBV5-8 to TRBJ2-5; 7 bases are shared with TRBD1. This CDR3 comprises 15 residues. Germline V gene data show CDR1 as SGHTS and CDR2 as YDEGEE. The junction had 4 bases not matched to a gene; V was cut back by 2 bases and J by 0 bases. The CDR3: CASSFGRGNQETQYF. The CDR3 bases are TGTGCCAGCAGCTTTGGCAGGGGGAACCAAGAGACCCAGTACTTC.

On this clone: At the DNA level, this CDR3 is encoded by other sequences in the same sample as well. The rearrangement uses TRBV29-1 and TRBJ2-7, with a tentative D call TRBD2 (6 bases). CDR1 SQVTM and CDR2 ANQGSEA come from the germline V gene. V shed 4 bases and J shed 3 bases, with 10 bases lying between them. CDR3 size: 12 residues. This CDR3 reads CSVGRGSYEQYF. The DNA for the CDR3 is TGCAGCGTTGGGCGGGGCAGCTACGAGCAGTACTTC.

The genes are TRBV28 and TRBJ2-7; D may be TRBD1 (6 bases). Trimming pared 4 bases from V and 4 bases from J, leaving 14 bases between. The CDR3 length is 14 residues. The germline CDR1 and CDR2 sequences are MDHEN and SYDVKM. The CDR3: CASSSYTDSYEQYF. CDR3 DNA sequence: TGTGCCAGCAGTTCCTACACGGACAGTTACGAGCAGTACTTC. Full variable domain (outside the CDR3, taken from reference TRBV28 and TRBJ2-7): DVKVTQSSRYLVKRTGEKVFLECVQDMDHENMFWYRQDPGLGLRLIYFSYDVKMKEKGDIPEGYSVSREKKERFSLILESASTNQTSMYLCASSSYTDSYEQYFGPGTRLTVT.

This chain uses TRBV6-6 with TRBJ2-7; D is perhaps TRBD2 (6 bases). Germline V gene data show CDR1 as MNHNY and CDR2 as SVGAGI (reference sequence). V lost 0 bases, J lost 4 bases, and 7 bases lay in between. The CDR3 runs to 13 residues. CDR3 loop: CASSYSREYEQYF. The CDR3 DNA sequence: TGTGCCAGCAGTTACTCGCGGGAATACGAGCAGTACTTC.

V usage is TRBV29-1 and J usage is TRBJ2-3; 9 bases line up with TRBD1. Germline V gene sequence: CDR1 SQVTM, CDR2 ANQGSEA. CDR3 size: 14 residues. The J segment lost 4 bases and the V segment lost 6 bases, leaving 8 bases of the junction unmatched. The CDR3 DNA is TGCAGCGTGAAACAGGGGGCTTGGTCAGATACGCAGTATTTT. This encodes CSVKQGAWSDTQYF.

This clone was seen only a few times. V is TRBV28 and J is TRBJ2-1; 8 bases line up with TRBD2. CDR3 size: 15 residues. J gave up 5 bases and V 6 bases, and 9 bases lay outside the gene matches. CDR1 is MDHEN and CDR2 is SYDVKM in the germline V gene. CDR3 in amino acids: CASRPGTRSHNEQFF. Here the CDR3 DNA reads TGTGCCAGCAGGCCCGGGACTAGGTCCCACAATGAGCAGTTCTTC.

The chain employs TRBV23-1 and TRBJ1-4; D is uncertain. TRBV23-1 falls under the ORF class, with uncertain function. The germline V and J ends were trimmed by 0 bases and 8 bases, with 13 bases remaining between them. The CDR3 sequence is 15 residues long. As DNA, the CDR3 is TGCGCCAGCAGTCAATCGGGTCGCCAGAGGGAAAAACTGTTTTTT. Residues: CASSQSGRQREKLFF.

This chain joins TRBV9 and TRBJ2-1; 13 bases are shared with TRBD2. The V and J ends lost 4 bases and 9 bases, in that order; junction bases with no gene match: 7. The V gene's germline CDR1 is SGDLS and CDR2 YYNGEE. CDR3 length equals 15 residues. CDR3 region: CASSFRTSGSSEQFF. CDR3 nucleotide sequence: TGTGCCAGCAGCTTTAGGACTAGCGGGAGCTCTGAGCAGTTCTTC.